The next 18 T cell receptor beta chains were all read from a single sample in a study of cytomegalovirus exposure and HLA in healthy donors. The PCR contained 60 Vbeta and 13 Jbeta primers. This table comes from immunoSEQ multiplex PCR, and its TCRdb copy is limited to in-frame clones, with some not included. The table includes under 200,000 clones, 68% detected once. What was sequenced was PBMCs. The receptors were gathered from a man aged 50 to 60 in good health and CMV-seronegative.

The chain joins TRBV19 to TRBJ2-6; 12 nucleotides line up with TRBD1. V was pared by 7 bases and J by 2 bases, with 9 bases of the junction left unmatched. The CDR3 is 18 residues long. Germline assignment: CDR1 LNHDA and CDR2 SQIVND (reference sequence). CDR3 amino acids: CASKKGGTGGAGANVLTF. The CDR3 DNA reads TGTGCCAGTAAAAAGGGGGGGACAGGGGGCGCTGGGGCCAACGTCCTGACTTTC. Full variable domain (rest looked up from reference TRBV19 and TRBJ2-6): DGGITQSPKYLFRKEGQNVTLSCEQNLNHDAMYWYRQDPGQGLRLIYYSQIVNDFQKGDIAEGYSVSREKKESFPLTVTSAQKNPTAFYLCASKKGGTGGAGANVLTFGAGSRLTVL.

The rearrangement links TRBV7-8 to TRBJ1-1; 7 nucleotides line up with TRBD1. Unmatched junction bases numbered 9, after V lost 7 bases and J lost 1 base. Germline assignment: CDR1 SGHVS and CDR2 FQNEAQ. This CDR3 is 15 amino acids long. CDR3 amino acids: CASTWTGEGNTEAFF. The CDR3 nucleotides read TGTGCCAGCACCTGGACAGGAGAAGGGAACACTGAAGCTTTCTTT.

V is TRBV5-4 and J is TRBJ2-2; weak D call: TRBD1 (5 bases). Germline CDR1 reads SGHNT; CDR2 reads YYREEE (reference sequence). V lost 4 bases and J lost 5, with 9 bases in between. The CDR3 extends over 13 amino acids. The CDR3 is CASSAGLTGELFF. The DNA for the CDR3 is TGTGCCAGCAGCGCAGGGCTTACCGGGGAGCTGTTTTTT.

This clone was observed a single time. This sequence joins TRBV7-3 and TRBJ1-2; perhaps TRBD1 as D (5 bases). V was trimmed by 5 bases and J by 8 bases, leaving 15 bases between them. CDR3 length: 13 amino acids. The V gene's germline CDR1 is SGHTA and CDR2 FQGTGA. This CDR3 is CASSPSGVDGYTF. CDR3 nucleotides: TGTGCCAGCAGCCCCTCGGGGGTTGACGGCTACACCTTC.

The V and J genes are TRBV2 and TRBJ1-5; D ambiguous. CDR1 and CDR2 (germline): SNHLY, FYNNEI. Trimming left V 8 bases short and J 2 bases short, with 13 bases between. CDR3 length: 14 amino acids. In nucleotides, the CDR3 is TGTGCCAGCGCCGGGGATTTTGGCAATCAGCCCCAGCATTTT. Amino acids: CASAGDFGNQPQHF.

The DNA for the CDR3 is TGTGCCAGCAGCCCCCCGGGACAGAAAAAAGCTTTCTTT. Translating gives CASSPPGQKKAFF. This chain links TRBV7-6 with TRBJ1-1; 7 bases align to TRBD1. Germline V gene lookup returns CDR1 SGHVS and CDR2 FNYEAQ. The CDR3 has 13 residues. V shed 5 bases, J shed 9 bases, and the junction held 9 bases outside the gene matches. The full variable domain, in which reference TRBV7-6 and TRBJ1-1 provide the parts outside the CDR3, is GAGVSQSPRYKVTKRGQDVALRCDPISGHVSLYWYRQALGQGPEFLTYFNYEAQQDKSGLPNDRFSAERPEGSISTLTIQRTEQRDSAMYRCASSPPGQKKAFFGQGTRLTVV.

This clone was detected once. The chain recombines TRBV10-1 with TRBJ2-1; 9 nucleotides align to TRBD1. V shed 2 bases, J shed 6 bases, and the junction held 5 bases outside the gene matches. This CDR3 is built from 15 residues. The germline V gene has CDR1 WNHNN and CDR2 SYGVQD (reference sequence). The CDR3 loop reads CASSEDQTGGNEQFF. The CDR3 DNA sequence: TGCGCCAGCAGTGAGGATCAGACAGGGGGCAATGAGCAGTTCTTC.

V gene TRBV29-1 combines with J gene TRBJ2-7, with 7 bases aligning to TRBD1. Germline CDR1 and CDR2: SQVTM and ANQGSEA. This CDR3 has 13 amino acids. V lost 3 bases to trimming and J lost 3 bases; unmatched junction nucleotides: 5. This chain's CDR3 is CSVEVRTGYEQYF. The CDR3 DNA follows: TGCAGCGTTGAGGTTAGGACAGGCTACGAGCAGTACTTC.

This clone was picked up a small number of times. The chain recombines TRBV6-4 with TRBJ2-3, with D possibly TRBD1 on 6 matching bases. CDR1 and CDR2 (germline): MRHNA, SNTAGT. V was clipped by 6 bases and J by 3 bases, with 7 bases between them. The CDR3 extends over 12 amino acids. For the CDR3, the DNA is TGTGCCAGCAGACAGGGTACAGATACGCAGTATTTT. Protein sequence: CASRQGTDTQYF.

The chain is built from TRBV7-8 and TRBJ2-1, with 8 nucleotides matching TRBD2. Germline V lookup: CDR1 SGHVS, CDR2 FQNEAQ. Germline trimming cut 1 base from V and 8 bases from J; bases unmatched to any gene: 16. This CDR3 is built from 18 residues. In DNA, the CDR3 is TGTGCCAGCAGCTTAGGAAGGAGGGGACTAGTGGTAATACATGAGCAGTTCTTC. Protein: CASSLGRRGLVVIHEQFF.

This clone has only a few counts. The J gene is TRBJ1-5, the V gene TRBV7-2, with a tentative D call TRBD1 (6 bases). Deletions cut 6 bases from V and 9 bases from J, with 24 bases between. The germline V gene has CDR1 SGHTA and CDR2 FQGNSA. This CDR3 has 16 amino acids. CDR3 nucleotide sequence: TGTGCCAGCAGTTCTAGGGGGGGGGCAGACCAGGGGCCCCAGCATTTT. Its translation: CASSSRGGADQGPQHF.

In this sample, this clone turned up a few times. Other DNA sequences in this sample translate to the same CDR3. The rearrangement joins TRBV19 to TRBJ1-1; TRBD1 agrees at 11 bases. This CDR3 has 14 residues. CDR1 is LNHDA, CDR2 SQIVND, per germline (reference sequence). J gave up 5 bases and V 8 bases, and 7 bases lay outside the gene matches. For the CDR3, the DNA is TGTGCCAGTGGGGGGACAGGGGGTAGGACTGAAGCTTTCTTT. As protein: CASGGTGGRTEAFF.

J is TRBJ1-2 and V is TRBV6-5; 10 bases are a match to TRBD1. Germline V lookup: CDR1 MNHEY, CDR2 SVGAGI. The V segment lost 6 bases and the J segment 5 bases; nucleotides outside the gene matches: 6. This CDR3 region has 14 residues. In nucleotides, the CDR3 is TGTGCCAGCAGGGGGACAGGGGCCCGATATGGCTACACCTTC. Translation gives CASRGTGARYGYTF.

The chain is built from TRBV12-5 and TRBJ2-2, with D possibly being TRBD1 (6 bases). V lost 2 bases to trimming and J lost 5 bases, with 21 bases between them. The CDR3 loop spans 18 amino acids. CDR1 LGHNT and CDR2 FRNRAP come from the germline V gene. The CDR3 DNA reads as TGTGCTAGTGGTTTGTTCCCCTTACAGGGAAGGAGGACCGGGGAGCTGTTTTTT. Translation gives CASGLFPLQGRRTGELFF.

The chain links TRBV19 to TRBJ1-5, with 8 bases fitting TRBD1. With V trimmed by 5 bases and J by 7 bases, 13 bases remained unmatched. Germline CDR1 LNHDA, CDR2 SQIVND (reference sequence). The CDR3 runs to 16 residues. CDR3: CASSAGTGLGKQPQHF. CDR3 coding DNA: TGTGCCAGTAGTGCTGGGACAGGCCTTGGTAAGCAGCCCCAGCATTTT.

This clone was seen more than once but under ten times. CDR3 sequence: CASSYREGSSYEQYF. The CDR3 nucleotides read TGTGCCAGCAGTTACAGGGAAGGGAGCTCCTACGAGCAGTACTTC. The rearrangement joins TRBV6-5 to TRBJ2-7; possible D gene TRBD2, 5 bases. Germline lookup yields CDR1 MNHEY and CDR2 SVGAGI. The CDR3 runs to 15 residues. V lost 2 bases to trimming and J lost 0 bases, with 11 bases between them.

The CDR3 DNA sequence: TGTGCCAGCAGCGCCTACAGGGGGGGCAGGACCTACGAGCAGTACTTC. This sequence encodes CASSAYRGGRTYEQYF. The chain is built from TRBV7-2 and TRBJ2-7, with D tentatively TRBD1 (8 bases). V lost 5 bases and J 2 bases, leaving 19 bases between the germline ends. The CDR3 contains 16 residues. Per germline, CDR1 SGHTA and CDR2 FQGNSA.

The CDR3 reads CASSSSRGSHTEAFF. CDR3 nucleotides: TGTGCCAGCAGTTCCTCCAGGGGATCACACACTGAAGCTTTCTTT. V and J are TRBV6-6 and TRBJ1-1; D perhaps matches TRBD1 (6 bases). The length of the CDR3 is 15 residues. Trimming removed 4 bases at V and 3 bases at J, with 15 bases between. In germline, CDR1 is MNHNY, CDR2 SVGAGI (reference sequence).